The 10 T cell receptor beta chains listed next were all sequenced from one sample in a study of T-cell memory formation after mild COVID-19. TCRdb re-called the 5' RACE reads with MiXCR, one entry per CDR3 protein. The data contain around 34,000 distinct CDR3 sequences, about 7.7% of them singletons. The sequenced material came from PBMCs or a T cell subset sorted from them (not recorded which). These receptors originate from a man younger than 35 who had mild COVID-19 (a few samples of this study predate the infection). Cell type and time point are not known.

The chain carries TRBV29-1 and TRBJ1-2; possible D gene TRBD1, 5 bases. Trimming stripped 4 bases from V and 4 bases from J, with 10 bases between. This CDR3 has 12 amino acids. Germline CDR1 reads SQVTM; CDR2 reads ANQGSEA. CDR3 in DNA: TGCAGCGTTGGGGGGATGGGCTATGGCTACACCTTC. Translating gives CSVGGMGYGYTF. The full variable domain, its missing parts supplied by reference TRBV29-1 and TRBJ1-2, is SAVISQKPSRDICQRGTSLTIQCQVDSQVTMMFWYRQQPGQSLTLIATANQGSEATYESGFVIDKFPISRPNLTFSTLTVSNMSPEDSSIYLCSVGGMGYGYTFGSGTRLTVV.

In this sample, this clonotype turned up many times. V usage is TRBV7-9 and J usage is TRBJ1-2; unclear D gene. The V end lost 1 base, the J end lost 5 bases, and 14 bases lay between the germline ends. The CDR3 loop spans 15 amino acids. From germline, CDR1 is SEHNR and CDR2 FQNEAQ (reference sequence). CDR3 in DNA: TGTGCCAGCAGCTTAGGGTCAGCGGGAGTATATGGCTACACCTTC. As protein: CASSLGSAGVYGYTF.

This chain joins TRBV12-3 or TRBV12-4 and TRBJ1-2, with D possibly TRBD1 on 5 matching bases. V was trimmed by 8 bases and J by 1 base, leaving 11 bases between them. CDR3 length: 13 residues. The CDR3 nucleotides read TGTGCCAGCGGAATAAGGGGTAACTATGGCTACACCTTC. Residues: CASGIRGNYGYTF.

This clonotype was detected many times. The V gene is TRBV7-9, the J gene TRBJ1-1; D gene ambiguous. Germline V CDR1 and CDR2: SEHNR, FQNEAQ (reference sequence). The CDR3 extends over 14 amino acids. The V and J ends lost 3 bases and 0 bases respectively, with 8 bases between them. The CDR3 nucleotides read TGTGCCAGCAGCTTTTGGGCCTTGAACACTGAAGCTTTCTTT. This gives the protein CASSFWALNTEAFF. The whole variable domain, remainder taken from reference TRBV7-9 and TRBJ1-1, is DTGVSQNPRHKITKRGQNVTFRCDPISEHNRLYWYRQTLGQGPEFLTYFQNEAQLEKSRLLSDRFSAERPKGSFSTLEIQRTEQGDSAMYLCASSFWALNTEAFFGQGTRLTVV.

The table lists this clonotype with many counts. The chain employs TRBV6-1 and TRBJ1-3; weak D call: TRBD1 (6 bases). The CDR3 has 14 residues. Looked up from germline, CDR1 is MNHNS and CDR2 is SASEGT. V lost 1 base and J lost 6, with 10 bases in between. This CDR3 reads CASSEEEGVNTIYF. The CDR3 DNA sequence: TGTGCCAGCAGTGAAGAGGAGGGGGTAAACACCATATATTTT.

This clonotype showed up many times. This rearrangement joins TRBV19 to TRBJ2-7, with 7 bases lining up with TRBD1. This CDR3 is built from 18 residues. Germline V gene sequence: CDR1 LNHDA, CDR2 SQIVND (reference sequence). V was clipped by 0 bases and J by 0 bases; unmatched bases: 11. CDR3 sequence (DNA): TGTGCCAGTAGTATAGATCGAGGATGTCGGGACAGCTCCTACGAGCAGTACGTC. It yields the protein CASSIDRGCRDSSYEQYV.

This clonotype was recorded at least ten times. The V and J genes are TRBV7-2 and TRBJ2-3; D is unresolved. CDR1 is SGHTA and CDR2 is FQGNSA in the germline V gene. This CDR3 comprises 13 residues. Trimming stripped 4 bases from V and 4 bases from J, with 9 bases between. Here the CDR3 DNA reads TGTGCCAGCAGCTCTCGGAGCGCAGATACGCAGTATTTT. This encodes CASSSRSADTQYF.

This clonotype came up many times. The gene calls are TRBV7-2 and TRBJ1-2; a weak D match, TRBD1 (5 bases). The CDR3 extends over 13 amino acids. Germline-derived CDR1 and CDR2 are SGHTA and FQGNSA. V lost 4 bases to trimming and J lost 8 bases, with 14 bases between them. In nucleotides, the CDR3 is TGTGCCAGCAGCTCGACAGCCGGAGGAGGCTACACCTTC. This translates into CASSSTAGGGYTF.

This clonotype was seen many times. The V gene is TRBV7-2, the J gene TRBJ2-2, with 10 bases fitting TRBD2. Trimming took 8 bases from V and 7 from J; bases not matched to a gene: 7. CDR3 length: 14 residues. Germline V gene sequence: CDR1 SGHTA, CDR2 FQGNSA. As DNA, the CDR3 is TGTGCCAGCGCCCGAGCGGGGGGGGGCGGGGAGCTGTTTTTT. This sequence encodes CASARAGGGGELFF.

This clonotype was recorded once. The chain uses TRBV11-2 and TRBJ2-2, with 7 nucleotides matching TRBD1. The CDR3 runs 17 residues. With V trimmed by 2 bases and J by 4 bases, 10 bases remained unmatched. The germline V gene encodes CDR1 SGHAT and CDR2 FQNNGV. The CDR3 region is CASSLSRDRVRTGELFF. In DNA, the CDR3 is TGTGCCAGCAGCTTAAGTCGCGACAGGGTGCGCACCGGGGAGCTGTTTTTT.